The 27 T cell receptor beta chains below all came from one sample that was sequenced in a study of blood T cells in healthy people across ages. A second PCR of 7 to 11 cycles used a sample-barcoded 5' primer and a J-beta primer mix. TCRdb used MiXCR to reprocess the 5' RACE reads, holding one entry per CDR3 protein. The table includes approximately 790,000 distinct CDR3 sequences, about 62% detected once. Sequenced material: blood. The source of these receptors is a man aged 25 to 40 in good health.

The chain recombines TRBV7-2 with TRBJ1-1; D gene uncertain. The CDR3 has 15 amino acids. The germline gives CDR1 SGHTA, CDR2 FQGNSA. Trimming pared 2 bases from V and 0 bases from J, leaving 10 bases between. CDR3 loop: CASSLLAGLNTEAFF. The DNA for the CDR3 is TGTGCCAGCAGCTTATTAGCGGGGTTGAACACTGAAGCTTTCTTT.

This rearrangement joins TRBV14 to TRBJ2-7, with D possibly called TRBD1 or TRBD2 (5 bases each). This CDR3 has 17 residues. The V gene's germline CDR1 is SGHDN and CDR2 FVKESK. Trimming pared 0 bases from V and 1 base from J, leaving 16 bases between. Written as DNA, the CDR3 is TGTGCCAGCAGCCAAGATCCCGGGGCCCCGGGATCCTACGAGCAGTACTTC. Translating it yields CASSQDPGAPGSYEQYF.

V is TRBV9 and J is TRBJ1-5; 9 nucleotides align to TRBD1. The CDR3 runs to 18 residues. V shed 0 bases and J 5 bases; nucleotides not matched to a gene: 12. Germline CDR1 reads SGDLS; CDR2 reads YYNGEE. CDR3 coding DNA: TGTGCCAGCAGCGTAGAGAGGAAGGGGGACAGGGATTATCAGCCCCAGCATTTT. It encodes CASSVERKGDRDYQPQHF.

The V gene is TRBV3-1, the J gene TRBJ2-1; the D gene could be TRBD1 or TRBD2 (5 bases each). The CDR3 has 12 residues. Germline V gene sequence: CDR1 LGHDT, CDR2 YNNKEL (reference sequence). The germline V and J ends were trimmed by 4 bases and 10 bases, with 11 bases remaining between them. The CDR3 sequence is CASSPVRGEQFF. The CDR3 DNA reads TGTGCCAGCAGCCCCGTACGGGGCGAGCAGTTCTTC.

The chain combines TRBV10-3 with TRBJ2-3; 11 nucleotides align to TRBD2. J was trimmed by 0 bases and V by 3 bases; bases with no gene match: 5. CDR1 and CDR2 from the germline V gene are ENHRY and SYGVKD. The CDR3 spans 17 residues. CDR3 sequence (DNA): TGTGCCATCAGTGAACCGACTAGCGGGGTTAGCACAGATACGCAGTATTTT. As protein: CAISEPTSGVSTDTQYF.

The rearrangement links TRBV28 to TRBJ2-1, with a weak D call TRBD1 (5 bases). CDR3 length equals 13 residues. The V end was cut by 1 base, the J end by 10 bases, with 11 bases between. Germline loops: CDR1 MDHEN, CDR2 SYDVKM. The CDR3 spells CASSLFRVGEQFF. CDR3 DNA: TGTGCCAGCAGTTTATTCAGGGTTGGGGAGCAGTTCTTC.

Here the CDR3 reads CASSFQPFRQRGNNEQFF. CDR3 nucleotides: TGTGCCAGCAGTTTCCAGCCCTTCCGGCAAAGGGGAAACAATGAGCAGTTCTTC. The chain is built from TRBV28 and TRBJ2-1, with D perhaps TRBD1 (5 bases). Trimming stripped 3 bases from V and 5 bases from J, with 23 bases between. The CDR3 is 18 residues long. CDR1 is MDHEN and CDR2 is SYDVKM in the germline V gene.

Concerning this clonotype itself: Mismatch with germline at one junction end may stem from a read error. The gene calls are TRBV5-1 and TRBJ2-1; 9 bases align to TRBD2. Germline CDR1 SGHRS, CDR2 YFSETQ. The CDR3 totals 15 residues. CDR3 DNA sequence: TGTGCCAGCAGTTTAGGACTAGCGTCCTACAATGAGCAGTTCTTC. Translation: CASSLGLASYNEQFF.

The rearrangement uses TRBV7-6 and TRBJ2-4; 7 bases agree with TRBD2. CDR1 and CDR2 from the germline V gene are SGHVS and FNYEAQ. V gave up 4 bases and J gave up 13 bases; unmatched junction bases: 7. CDR3 length: 12 amino acids. The CDR3 protein is CASSSPAGEQYF. The CDR3 nucleotides are TGTGCCAGCAGCTCCCCCGCGGGGGAGCAGTACTTC.

J is TRBJ1-2 and V is TRBV29-1; no definite D call. The CDR3 contains 12 residues. Per germline, CDR1 SQVTM and CDR2 ANQGSEA. With 2 bases removed from V and 6 bases from J, the gap between germline ends came to 10 bases. The CDR3 loop reads CSVETLGDGYTF. The CDR3, as DNA: TGCAGCGTTGAAACCCTCGGGGATGGCTACACCTTC.

V gene TRBV7-2 combines with J gene TRBJ2-3, with 7 bases matching TRBD1. Germline-derived CDR1 and CDR2 are SGHTA and FQGNSA. Unmatched junction bases numbered 9, after V lost 0 bases and J lost 0 bases. CDR3 length: 18 amino acids. CDR3 in amino acids: CASSLALRGGPSTDTQYF. The CDR3 nucleotides are TGTGCCAGCAGCTTAGCGCTAAGAGGGGGCCCTAGCACAGATACGCAGTATTTT.

The chain couples TRBV10-3 to TRBJ1-2; 7 bases agree with TRBD1. The CDR3 spans 13 residues. Germline loops: CDR1 ENHRY, CDR2 SYGVKD. The ends lost 4 bases at V and 6 bases at J; junction bases unmatched: 5. The CDR3 bases are TGTGCCATCAGTGTAACAGGGGCAGATGGCTACACCTTC. Encoded protein: CAISVTGADGYTF.

The rearrangement links TRBV20-1 to TRBJ2-1, with D perhaps being TRBD1 or TRBD2 (5 bases each). Trimming removed 1 base from V and 7 bases from J, with 11 bases in between. The CDR3 extends over 13 amino acids. Germline loops: CDR1 DFQATT, CDR2 SNEGSKA (reference sequence). CDR3 DNA: TGCAGTGCTAGAGCAGGTTGGGGGAATGAGCAGTTCTTC. Residues: CSARAGWGNEQFF.

The gene calls are TRBV3-1 and TRBJ2-7; D remains ambiguous. V lost 0 bases and J 4 bases, leaving 10 bases between the germline ends. The CDR3 extends over 14 amino acids. Per germline, CDR1 LGHDT and CDR2 YNNKEL (reference sequence). CDR3 sequence: CASSQDHWGYEQYF. DNA for the CDR3: TGTGCCAGCAGCCAAGATCATTGGGGTTACGAGCAGTACTTC.

The V gene is TRBV4-3, the J gene TRBJ2-1, with D uncertain. Germline V lookup: CDR1 LGHNA, CDR2 YSLEER. The CDR3 has 15 amino acids. V gave up 7 bases and J gave up 0 bases, with 13 bases separating them. For the CDR3, the DNA is TGCGCCAGCACCCCGGGTATTAGCTCCTACAATGAGCAGTTCTTC. Translation gives CASTPGISSYNEQFF.

Only a few counts were recorded for this clonotype. The chain employs TRBV4-2 and TRBJ2-5; D gene uncertain. The J call may be incorrect, as the DNA end agrees better with TRBJ2-7. The CDR3 is 13 residues long. From germline, CDR1 is LGHNA and CDR2 YNFKEQ. CDR3: CASSQDSGNEQYF. The CDR3 DNA is TGTGCCAGCAGCCAAGACTCTGGGAACGAGCAGTACTTC.

The genes are TRBV20-1 and TRBJ1-2, with a weak D call TRBD1 (5 bases). Germline assignment: CDR1 DFQATT and CDR2 SNEGSKA (reference sequence). V lost 6 bases and J 8 bases, leaving 13 bases between the germline ends. This CDR3 comprises 11 residues. The CDR3 sequence: CSAPRGWGYTF. For the CDR3, the DNA is TGCAGTGCCCCGAGGGGCTGGGGCTACACCTTC.

This rearrangement joins TRBV9 to TRBJ2-1, with 7 bases matching TRBD1. The CDR3 totals 15 residues. Germline V gene lookup returns CDR1 SGDLS and CDR2 YYNGEE. The trim removed 0 bases at V and 3 bases at J, leaving 3 bases unmatched. The CDR3 reads CASSVDDRDYNEQFF. In DNA, the CDR3 is TGTGCCAGCAGCGTAGATGACAGGGACTACAATGAGCAGTTCTTC.

This clonotype was recorded only once. V usage is TRBV9 and J usage is TRBJ2-1; perhaps TRBD2 as D (6 bases). V was cut by 3 bases and J by 2 bases, with 15 bases left in between. The CDR3 totals 16 residues. The germline V gene has CDR1 SGDLS and CDR2 YYNGEE. CDR3 amino acids: CASSGPGDLPYNEQFF. Written as DNA, the CDR3 is TGTGCCAGCAGCGGACCGGGGGACCTACCCTACAATGAGCAGTTCTTC.

The V and J genes are TRBV28 and TRBJ2-7; tentatively, D is TRBD1 (6 bases). CDR1 is MDHEN and CDR2 is SYDVKM in the germline V gene. Trimming removed 6 bases at V and 3 bases at J, with 12 bases between. CDR3 length: 13 amino acids. CDR3 nucleotides: TGTGCCAGCAGCGTGACAGGTCTCTACGAGCAGTACTTC. Protein sequence: CASSVTGLYEQYF.

J is TRBJ1-5 and V is TRBV27; 9 nucleotides line up with TRBD1. Germline values: CDR1 MNHEY, CDR2 SMNVEV (reference sequence). The CDR3 spans 14 residues. V lost 5 bases, J lost 7 bases, and 6 bases stayed unmatched. DNA of the CDR3: TGTGCCAGCAGTCCACAGGGGGCTCTACAGCCCCAGCATTTT. It translates to CASSPQGALQPQHF.

The chain joins TRBV24-1 to TRBJ2-1; 8 nucleotides align to TRBD2. The CDR3 runs to 15 residues. The V gene end was trimmed by 6 bases and the J gene end by 5 bases; junction bases not matched to a gene: 8. In germline, CDR1 is KGHDR, CDR2 SFDVKD. In DNA, the CDR3 is TGTGCCACCAGTTACGGGGGGGCCAAGAACAATGAGCAGTTCTTC. Translated, it gives CATSYGGAKNNEQFF.

The V and J genes are TRBV6-5 and TRBJ2-7; D is undetermined. In germline, CDR1 is MNHEY, CDR2 SVGAGI. CDR3 length: 13 residues. V gave up 4 bases and J gave up 2 bases, with 9 bases separating them. The CDR3 region is CASSSDTTYEQYF. The CDR3 bases are TGTGCCAGCAGTTCCGACACGACCTACGAGCAGTACTTC.

The gene calls are TRBV11-2 and TRBJ2-3; D is uncertain. The V end lost 5 bases, the J end lost 2 bases, and 14 bases lay between the germline ends. The length of the CDR3 is 15 residues. The germline V gene has CDR1 SGHAT and CDR2 FQNNGV. The CDR3 coding sequence is TGTGCCAGCAGCGCCCGAGGCATCTTCACAGATACGCAGTATTTT. Its translation is CASSARGIFTDTQYF.

V usage is TRBV2 and J usage is TRBJ2-5; the match to TRBD2 covers 11 bases. Losses at the gene ends were 8 bases for V and 2 bases for J; bases not matched to a gene: 4. Germline V gene data show CDR1 as SNHLY and CDR2 as FYNNEI. CDR3 length: 14 residues. This chain's CDR3 is CASLLAGAQETQYF. The CDR3 bases are TGTGCCAGCCTACTAGCGGGGGCTCAAGAGACCCAGTACTTC.

This clonotype was detected only a few times. The genes are TRBV6-5 and TRBJ2-4; possibly TRBD1 or TRBD2 for D (6 bases each). Deletions cut 0 bases from V and 13 bases from J, with 22 bases between. The CDR3 is 16 amino acids. Germline V CDR1 and CDR2: MNHEY, SVGAGI. This CDR3 is CASSYSPGGGASVQYF. In DNA, the CDR3 is TGTGCCAGCAGTTACTCCCCCGGGGGCGGAGCATCTGTGCAGTACTTC.

The chain recombines TRBV7-9 with TRBJ2-7, with 10 bases that match TRBD1. Germline lookup yields CDR1 SEHNR and CDR2 FQNEAQ (reference sequence). The CDR3 extends over 15 amino acids. J lost 6 bases, V lost 4 bases, and 9 bases had no gene match. The CDR3 loop reads CASSSQRQGASEQYF. The CDR3 nucleotides are TGTGCCAGCAGCTCACAACGACAGGGGGCAAGCGAGCAGTACTTC.